Shown below are 31 T cell receptor beta chains from a single sample sequenced in a study of blood T cell repertoires in COVID-19. Generated by immunoSEQ multiplex PCR, the TCRdb table keeps only in-frame clones and is missing some. The sample consists of 150,000 to 200,000 clones, roughly 86% of them appearing once. The sequenced material came from peripheral blood. Receptors originate from a man between 65 and 85 years old with acute or convalescent COVID-19.

The V gene is TRBV7-6, the J gene TRBJ2-3, with TRBD2 as a possible D gene (5 bases). Per the germline V gene, CDR1 is SGHVS and CDR2 is FNYEAQ. This CDR3 spans 16 amino acids. V was cut by 1 base and J by 2 bases, with 13 bases left in between. The CDR3 loop reads CASSLVTGIYTDTQYF. CDR3 DNA: TGTGCCAGCAGCTTAGTTACGGGGATCTACACAGATACGCAGTATTTT.

The CDR3 reads CASSLAVTGKVKQYF. DNA of the CDR3: TGTGCCAGCAGCTTGGCGGTGACAGGGAAGGTTAAGCAGTACTTC. The V gene is TRBV5-5, the J gene TRBJ2-7; 7 nucleotides align to TRBD1. The CDR3 is made up of 15 amino acids. In germline, CDR1 is SGHKS, CDR2 YYEKEE (reference sequence). Trimming at V came to 0 bases and at J to 8 bases, leaving 11 bases not matched to a gene.

The chain recombines TRBV5-1 with TRBJ2-5, with TRBD2 matching over 9 bases. The germline gives CDR1 SGHRS, CDR2 YFSETQ. V lost 5 bases to trimming and J lost 0 bases; unmatched junction nucleotides: 11. The CDR3 is 17 amino acids. The CDR3 loop is CASRVGSGGTYQETQYF. In DNA, the CDR3 is TGCGCCAGCAGAGTCGGTAGCGGGGGTACGTACCAAGAGACCCAGTACTTC. The variable domain in full, completed from reference TRBV5-1 and TRBJ2-5, reads KAGVTQTPRYLIKTRGQQVTLSCSPISGHRSVSWYQQTPGQGLQFLFEYFSETQRNKGNFPGRFSGRQFSNSRSEMNVSTLELGDSALYLCASRVGSGGTYQETQYFGPGTRLLVL.

This clone was seen a handful of times. The chain links TRBV7-9 to TRBJ1-6; no definite D call. The CDR3 loop spans 13 amino acids. Germline CDR1 and CDR2: SEHNR and FQNEAQ (reference sequence). Trimming took 9 bases from V and 3 from J, leaving 9 bases between them. CDR3 in amino acids: CASHGDYNSPLHF. In DNA form, the CDR3 reads TGTGCCAGTCACGGGGACTATAATTCACCCCTCCACTTT.

The chain combines TRBV19 with TRBJ1-4, with D unclear. This CDR3 is 15 amino acids long. In germline, CDR1 is LNHDA, CDR2 SQIVND (reference sequence). V was clipped by 4 bases and J by 7 bases, with 16 bases between them. DNA of the CDR3: TGTGCCAGTAGTACCCCCCTTGGGGAGGTTGAAAAACTGTTTTTT. Its translation: CASSTPLGEVEKLFF.

The V and J genes are TRBV5-1 and TRBJ2-7, with D possibly TRBD2 on 7 matching bases. The V end lost 2 bases, the J end lost 2 bases, and 11 bases lay between the germline ends. CDR1 SGHRS and CDR2 YFSETQ come from the germline V gene. This CDR3 has 14 amino acids. The DNA of the CDR3 is TGCGCCAGCAGCTTAGGGGGGGCCCCCTACGAGCAGTACTTC. Amino acid sequence: CASSLGGAPYEQYF.

This clone has just a few counts. This chain uses TRBV7-2 with TRBJ1-1, with D possibly being TRBD1 (5 bases). With 5 bases removed from V and 1 base from J, the gap between germline ends came to 11 bases. The CDR3 is 14 residues long. CDR1 and CDR2 (germline): SGHTA, FQGNSA. CDR3 DNA sequence: TGTGCCAGCAGCCTTAATCAGGGGAACACTGAAGCTTTCTTT. It translates to CASSLNQGNTEAFF.

The chain has TRBV27 and TRBJ2-1, with 10 bases lining up with TRBD2. The CDR3 totals 13 residues. V lost 6 bases and J lost 6; bases outside the gene matches: 2. Germline CDR1 reads MNHEY; CDR2 reads SMNVEV (reference sequence). CDR3 amino acids: CASRLAGGNEQFF. The CDR3, as DNA: TGTGCCAGCAGATTAGCGGGAGGCAATGAGCAGTTCTTC.

This clone was seen more than once but under ten times. The V gene is TRBV4-3, the J gene TRBJ1-2; TRBD1 might be the D (5 bases). The CDR3 is 14 amino acids. Per germline, CDR1 LGHNA and CDR2 YSLEER. Trimming took off 3 bases at V and 5 bases at J, with 13 bases between the two ends. CDR3 loop: CASSQEQGWYGYTF. Here the CDR3 DNA reads TGCGCCAGCAGCCAGGAGCAGGGATGGTATGGCTACACCTTC.

V is TRBV23-1 and J is TRBJ1-5; D is unclear. TRBV23-1 is sorted into the ORF group, with uncertain function. The V end lost 6 bases, the J end lost 6 bases, and 12 bases lay between the germline ends. CDR3 length equals 13 residues. The CDR3 is CASSLPPGQPQHF. DNA for the CDR3: TGCGCCAGCAGCCTCCCACCGGGTCAGCCCCAGCATTTT.

The rearrangement joins TRBV11-2 to TRBJ2-2; D is uncertain. Trimming shortened V by 0 bases and J by 7 bases, and 9 bases separated the two germline ends. There are 14 residues in the CDR3. CDR1 SGHAT and CDR2 FQNNGV come from the germline V gene. The CDR3 here is CASSLEFGNGELFF. In DNA form, the CDR3 reads TGTGCCAGCAGCTTAGAATTCGGTAACGGGGAGCTGTTTTTT.

This clone was recorded only once. The chain joins TRBV11-2 to TRBJ1-1, with 8 bases identical to TRBD1. V lost 5 bases, J lost 6 bases, and 11 bases stayed unmatched. Per the germline V gene, CDR1 is SGHAT and CDR2 is FQNNGV. This CDR3 region has 15 residues. CDR3 region: CASSHRLDREAEAFF. CDR3 DNA sequence: TGTGCCAGCAGCCACCGGCTGGACAGGGAGGCTGAAGCTTTCTTT.

The chain joins TRBV7-6 to TRBJ1-4; D may be TRBD1 (6 bases). The CDR3 covers 15 residues. CDR1 SGHVS and CDR2 FNYEAQ come from the germline V gene. Trimming removed 3 bases from V and 3 bases from J, with 11 bases in between. The CDR3 bases are TGTGCCAGCAGCTTGAGGACAGTACCTAATGAAAAACTGTTTTTT. Translating gives CASSLRTVPNEKLFF. The entire variable domain, with the rest obtained from reference TRBV7-6 and TRBJ1-4, is as follows: GAGVSQSPRYKVTKRGQDVALRCDPISGHVSLYWYRQALGQGPEFLTYFNYEAQQDKSGLPNDRFSAERPEGSISTLTIQRTEQRDSAMYRCASSLRTVPNEKLFFGSGTQLSVL.

The V gene is TRBV2, the J gene TRBJ1-6, with D tentatively TRBD1 (5 bases). The length of the CDR3 is 14 residues. V dropped 11 bases and J dropped 5 bases, with 16 bases sitting between them. CDR1 and CDR2 from the germline V gene are SNHLY and FYNNEI. The CDR3 nucleotides read TGTGCCGGCACAGTAGGGACTGATAATTCACCCCTCCACTTT. It encodes CAGTVGTDNSPLHF.

The chain links TRBV15 to TRBJ2-7; perhaps TRBD1 as D (5 bases). This CDR3 region has 15 residues. The V gene lost 5 bases and the J gene lost 0 bases, with 14 bases spanning the gap. In germline, CDR1 is LNHNV, CDR2 YYDKDF (reference sequence). CDR3 sequence reads: CATSRMGRSSYEQYF. In DNA, the CDR3 is TGTGCCACCAGCCGTATGGGGCGCAGCTCCTACGAGCAGTACTTC.

The chain links TRBV5-1 to TRBJ2-3; 11 bases map to TRBD2. This CDR3 spans 16 amino acids. The germline CDR1 and CDR2 sequences are SGHRS and YFSETQ. After removal of 4 bases from V and 4 bases from J, the junction contained 8 bases not matched to a gene. Written as DNA, the CDR3 is TGCGCCAGCAGCGCAACACTAGCGGGAGTCGCAGATACGCAGTATTTT. Its translation: CASSATLAGVADTQYF.

In DNA, the CDR3 is TGTGCCAGCTCACCCTCGGGGGGAGAGACCCAGTACTTC. Translation: CASSPSGGETQYF. The chain has TRBV18 and TRBJ2-5; 7 nucleotides match TRBD2. CDR1 is KGHSH, CDR2 LQKENI, per germline. After removal of 3 bases from V and 4 bases from J, the junction contained 2 bases not matched to a gene. This CDR3 is built from 13 residues. Full variable domain (outside the CDR3, taken from reference TRBV18 and TRBJ2-5): NAGVMQNPRHLVRRRGQEARLRCSPMKGHSHVYWYRQLPEEGLKFMVYLQKENIIDESGMPKERFSAEFPKEGPSILRIQQVVRGDSAAYFCASSPSGGETQYFGPGTRLLVL.

The J gene is TRBJ2-3, the V gene TRBV27; D is possibly TRBD1 (6 bases). The CDR3 covers 14 residues. The V and J ends lost 4 bases and 5 bases respectively, with 13 bases between them. Germline V lookup: CDR1 MNHEY, CDR2 SMNVEV (reference sequence). The CDR3: CASSSRTVIDTQYF. The CDR3 DNA sequence: TGTGCCAGCAGTTCAAGGACAGTTATAGATACGCAGTATTTT.

The rearrangement links TRBV27 to TRBJ2-1; TRBD2 agrees at 12 bases. This CDR3 region has 16 residues. Germline values: CDR1 MNHEY, CDR2 SMNVEV (reference sequence). V lost 1 base and J lost 8; bases outside the gene matches: 6. In nucleotides, the CDR3 is TGTGCCAGCAGTTTATTGCTAGCGGGAGGGTCGGATGAGCAGTTCTTC. Protein product: CASSLLLAGGSDEQFF.

V gene TRBV28 combines with J gene TRBJ1-2; D is undetermined. V was pared by 5 bases and J by 4 bases, with 8 bases between. The CDR3 loop spans 12 amino acids. Germline loops: CDR1 MDHEN, CDR2 SYDVKM. Here the CDR3 DNA reads TGTGCCAGCAGTCAGGTATCCTATGGCTACACCTTC. Translation gives CASSQVSYGYTF.

The gene calls are TRBV6-6 and TRBJ2-2; 14 bases are a match to TRBD2. V lost 6 bases, J lost 3 bases, and 15 bases stayed unmatched. CDR1 MNHNY and CDR2 SVGAGI come from the germline V gene (reference sequence). The CDR3 contains 20 residues. CDR3 nucleotide sequence: TGTGCCAGCAGCTTCCCCATGACTAGCGGGAGGGCCCTCGACACCGGGGAGCTGTTTTTT. It codes for CASSFPMTSGRALDTGELFF.

The chain joins TRBV18 to TRBJ1-5; no clear D. The length of the CDR3 is 16 residues. The germline V gene encodes CDR1 KGHSH and CDR2 LQKENI. The V end was cut by 6 bases, the J end by 6 bases, with 21 bases between. CDR3 nucleotide sequence: TGTGCCAGCTCCTCTGAGAACCCTTATACGGGTCAGCCCCAGCATTTT. It translates to CASSSENPYTGQPQHF.

This clone was picked up one time. The rearrangement uses TRBV9 and TRBJ2-5, with 14 bases fitting TRBD2. The CDR3 sequence is 19 residues long. Trimming removed 4 bases from V and 1 base from J; junction bases left unmatched: 12. Germline assignment: CDR1 SGDLS and CDR2 YYNGEE. CDR3 sequence: CASSLRSSTSGRVQETQYF. CDR3 DNA: TGTGCCAGCAGCTTGAGATCTTCGACTAGCGGGAGGGTCCAAGAGACCCAGTACTTC.

In DNA, the CDR3 is TGTGCCATCAGTGAACCCAGGGATACCGGGGAGCTGTTTTTT. Its protein product is CAISEPRDTGELFF. The rearrangement uses TRBV10-3 and TRBJ2-2, with D perhaps TRBD1 (5 bases). V lost 3 bases, J lost 5 bases, and 10 bases lay in between. Germline CDR1 is ENHRY and CDR2 is SYGVKD. There are 14 residues in the CDR3.

The J gene is TRBJ2-2, the V gene TRBV4-1; 11 bases are a match to TRBD1. The CDR3 extends over 17 amino acids. CDR1 is MGHRA and CDR2 is YSYEKL in the germline V gene. The trim removed 3 bases at V and 4 bases at J, leaving 7 bases unmatched. In DNA, the CDR3 is TGCGCCAGCAGCCACCACCCGGGACAGGGGGGCACCGGGGAGCTGTTTTTT. Translation gives CASSHHPGQGGTGELFF.

J is TRBJ1-4 and V is TRBV4-1; weak D call: TRBD1 (5 bases). V lost 1 base to trimming and J lost 7 bases, with 7 bases between them. This CDR3 has 13 residues. Looked up from germline, CDR1 is MGHRA and CDR2 is YSYEKL. The CDR3 DNA reads as TGCGCCAGCAGCCAAGTGGGGCCTGAAAAACTGTTTTTT. Encoded protein: CASSQVGPEKLFF.

For the CDR3, the DNA is TGTGCCAGCAGGGCGGGACTAGCGGGTGATACGCAGTATTTT. Its translation is CASRAGLAGDTQYF. The V call is TRBV11-1, the J call TRBJ2-3; 12 positions match TRBD2. This CDR3 is built from 14 residues. The junction had 4 bases not matched to a gene; V was cut back by 6 bases and J by 6 bases. The germline V gene has CDR1 SGHAT and CDR2 FQDESV (reference sequence).

In its sample, this clone was seen a few times. This rearrangement joins TRBV10-2 to TRBJ1-2; tentative D call: TRBD1 (6 bases). The CDR3 length is 18 residues. V lost 3 bases, J lost 4 bases, and 24 bases lay in between. Germline CDR1 reads WSHSY; CDR2 reads SAAADI. The CDR3: CASSELGGSNPVGYGYTF. The CDR3 DNA sequence: TGCGCCAGCAGTGAATTAGGGGGTTCAAACCCCGTTGGCTATGGCTACACCTTC.

The genes are TRBV7-2 and TRBJ2-5; TRBD2 is a possible D gene (6 bases). CDR3 length equals 13 residues. CDR1 is SGHTA, CDR2 FQGNSA, per germline. V was clipped by 6 bases and J by 5 bases, with 13 bases between them. The CDR3 bases are TGTGCCAGCAGGGGGACTGGAGGGGAGACCCAGTACTTC. Translation gives CASRGTGGETQYF.

V is TRBV10-3 and J is TRBJ1-2; 7 bases align to TRBD1. The germline CDR1 and CDR2 sequences are ENHRY and SYGVKD. This CDR3 spans 14 amino acids. With V trimmed by 3 bases and J by 3 bases, 4 bases remained unmatched. CDR3 amino acids: CAISEDREDYGYTF. Here the CDR3 DNA reads TGTGCCATCAGTGAAGACAGGGAAGACTATGGCTACACCTTC.

V gene TRBV24-1 combines with J gene TRBJ2-3; TRBD2 might be the D (6 bases). V was cut by 1 base and J by 0 bases, with 7 bases left in between. The CDR3 is 15 amino acids. Germline CDR1 reads KGHDR; CDR2 reads SFDVKD. CDR3 sequence reads: CATSDLGTSTDTQYF. CDR3 coding DNA: TGTGCCACCAGTGATTTAGGGACTAGCACAGATACGCAGTATTTT.